These 32 T cell receptor beta chains were sequenced from one sample in a study of cytotoxic CD8 clonotypes in ibrutinib-treated CLL listed by TCRdb under 2021. The library was made by the immunoSEQ multiplex PCR assay. In TCRdb, the immuneACCESS table is reduced to in-frame sequences with V and J assigned. These tables do not hold every clone; where another copy was compared, an unresolved V gene accounts for under half, and the others remain unexplained. The sample has about 200,000 clones on record, just under 80% of them singletons. The leading ten clones occupy roughly an eighth of the sample. Sample time point, as interpreted from the label and publication: about eleven months on ibrutinib. The material sequenced was PBMCs, taken after 12 months of ibrutinib treatment. These receptor sequences come from a human donor with chronic lymphocytic leukemia.

The chain links TRBV27 to TRBJ2-2; D is undetermined. V was cut by 6 bases and J by 6 bases, with 14 bases left in between. In germline, CDR1 is MNHEY, CDR2 SMNVEV (reference sequence). This CDR3 contains 14 residues. The CDR3, as DNA: TGTGCCAGCAGCCTGAGCCGTGGGGCCGGGGAGCTGTTTTTT. This translates into CASSLSRGAGELFF.

The rearrangement links TRBV14 to TRBJ2-2, with 7 bases that match TRBD1. This CDR3 is 17 amino acids long. Trimming at V came to 3 bases and at J to 4 bases, leaving 11 bases not matched to a gene. Germline values: CDR1 SGHDN, CDR2 FVKESK. The CDR3 reads CASSQGTDPRGTGELFF. The DNA of the CDR3 is TGTGCCAGCAGCCAGGGGACAGACCCGCGAGGCACCGGGGAGCTGTTTTTT.

The CDR3, as DNA: TGTGCCAGCAGCCAAGGACGGGCTAACACTGAAGCTTTCTTT. Its translation is CASSQGRANTEAFF. The chain uses TRBV14 and TRBJ1-1; no definite D call. Deletions cut 1 base from V and 2 bases from J, with 8 bases between. Germline V gives CDR1 SGHDN, CDR2 FVKESK. This CDR3 is 14 amino acids long.

This clone is a singleton in its sample. This chain uses TRBV5-1 with TRBJ1-2; 12 bases agree with TRBD1. With 2 bases clipped from V and 4 bases from J, the junction kept 21 bases outside the gene matches. Germline V lookup: CDR1 SGHRS, CDR2 YFSETQ. This CDR3 comprises 21 residues. This CDR3 is CASSFTLTWDRGRQLPYGYTF. The DNA of the CDR3 is TGCGCCAGCAGCTTTACCCTTACATGGGACAGGGGGCGCCAGCTCCCCTATGGCTACACCTTC. Full variable domain (remainder filled in from reference TRBV5-1 and TRBJ1-2): KAGVTQTPRYLIKTRGQQVTLSCSPISGHRSVSWYQQTPGQGLQFLFEYFSETQRNKGNFPGRFSGRQFSNSRSEMNVSTLELGDSALYLCASSFTLTWDRGRQLPYGYTFGSGTRLTVV.

This clone is a singleton in its sample. The chain employs TRBV25-1 and TRBJ2-1, with TRBD2 identical over 10 bases. Germline V gene lookup returns CDR1 MGHDK and CDR2 SYGVNS. The CDR3 is 18 amino acids. V lost 1 base, J lost 4 bases, and 10 bases stayed unmatched. This chain's CDR3 is CASSESSSGGPRYNEQFF. In nucleotides, the CDR3 is TGTGCCAGCAGTGAATCGTCTAGCGGGGGACCCCGTTACAATGAGCAGTTCTTC. Supplemented by reference TRBV25-1 and TRBJ2-1, the full variable domain reads EADIYQTPRYLVIGTGKKITLECSQTMGHDKMYWYQQDPGMELHLIHYSYGVNSTEKGDLSSESTVSRIRTEHFPLTLESARPSHTSQYLCASSESSSGGPRYNEQFFGPGTRLTVL.

V gene TRBV9 combines with J gene TRBJ1-1; tentative D call: TRBD1 (6 bases). The CDR3 covers 12 residues. CDR1 is SGDLS and CDR2 is YYNGEE in the germline V gene. The V end lost 4 bases, the J end lost 6 bases, and 10 bases lay between the germline ends. For the CDR3, the DNA is TGTGCCAGCAGCTCGAGGGGGGCTGAAGCTTTCTTT. Translated, it gives CASSSRGAEAFF.

V usage is TRBV7-2 and J usage is TRBJ2-5; no reliable D call. V shed 1 base and J shed 4 bases, with 4 bases lying between them. Germline values: CDR1 SGHTA, CDR2 FQGNSA. CDR3 size: 12 residues. CDR3 nucleotides: TGTGCCAGCAGCTTAGTCGGAGAGACCCAGTACTTC. Protein sequence: CASSLVGETQYF.

The V and J genes are TRBV27 and TRBJ1-3, with unresolved D. There are 13 residues in the CDR3. The V end was cut by 3 bases, the J end by 4 bases, with 7 bases between. In germline, CDR1 is MNHEY, CDR2 SMNVEV (reference sequence). CDR3: CASSLYQGNTIYF. The DNA of the CDR3 is TGTGCCAGCAGTTTGTATCAGGGAAACACCATATATTTT.

V and J are TRBV6-5 and TRBJ1-3; tentative D call: TRBD1 (5 bases). This CDR3 has 15 amino acids. Germline CDR1 MNHEY, CDR2 SVGAGI. Trimming stripped 2 bases from V and 2 bases from J, with 10 bases between. The CDR3 nucleotides are TGTGCCAGCAGTTACGGCAGGGCTGCTGGAAACACCATATATTTT. Encoded protein: CASSYGRAAGNTIYF.

This clone was picked up one time. V usage is TRBV6-5 and J usage is TRBJ1-5, with D hard to call. Germline V gene lookup returns CDR1 MNHEY and CDR2 SVGAGI. The V and J ends lost 5 bases and 1 base respectively, with 9 bases between them. The CDR3 runs 14 residues. CDR3 protein: CASSELGSNQPQHF. DNA for the CDR3: TGTGCCAGCAGTGAATTAGGGAGCAATCAGCCCCAGCATTTT.

The rearrangement uses TRBV30 and TRBJ1-5, with D uncertain. In germline, CDR1 is GTSNPN, CDR2 SVGIG (reference sequence). V dropped 0 bases and J dropped 7 bases, with 7 bases sitting between them. The CDR3 extends over 12 amino acids. CDR3 sequence reads: CAWSVVGQPQHF. The CDR3 coding sequence is TGTGCCTGGAGTGTGGTGGGGCAGCCCCAGCATTTT.

This clone was found once. The chain joins TRBV6-1 to TRBJ2-1; 7 bases align to TRBD1. The V and J ends lost 5 bases and 6 bases, in that order; junction bases with no gene match: 1. The CDR3 loop spans 12 amino acids. The germline V gene has CDR1 MNHNS and CDR2 SASEGT. CDR3 protein: CASSRQGNEQFF. CDR3 coding DNA: TGTGCCAGCAGTCGACAGGGCAATGAGCAGTTCTTC.

As to this clone: Different DNA sequences within this sample yield the same CDR3. This sequence joins TRBV6-5 and TRBJ2-7, with D unresolved. This CDR3 spans 11 amino acids. Germline-derived CDR1 and CDR2 are MNHEY and SVGAGI. Trimming cost V 8 bases and J 1 base, with 6 bases left between them. CDR3 bases: TGTGCCAGCGGCCTTTCCTACGAGCAGTACTTC. Amino acids: CASGLSYEQYF.

The chain links TRBV9 to TRBJ2-1, with 7 bases aligning to TRBD1. The trim removed 4 bases at V and 6 bases at J, leaving 13 bases unmatched. Germline-derived CDR1 and CDR2 are SGDLS and YYNGEE. The CDR3 extends over 16 amino acids. CDR3 region: CASSTPRDRPSNEQFF. In DNA form, the CDR3 reads TGTGCCAGCAGCACCCCCCGGGACAGACCTTCCAATGAGCAGTTCTTC.

The J gene is TRBJ1-1, the V gene TRBV5-6; D remains ambiguous. With 2 bases removed from V and 7 bases from J, the gap between germline ends came to 6 bases. There are 11 residues in the CDR3. Per the germline V gene, CDR1 is SGHDT and CDR2 is YYEEEE. The CDR3, as DNA: TGTGCCAGCAGCTTACGGGATGAAGCTTTCTTT. It codes for CASSLRDEAFF.

The chain couples TRBV7-8 to TRBJ2-7; 7 bases fit TRBD2. The germline V gene encodes CDR1 SGHVS and CDR2 FQNEAQ. This CDR3 is 14 amino acids long. V lost 1 base to trimming and J lost 2 bases; unmatched junction nucleotides: 2. The CDR3 nucleotides read TGTGCCAGCAGCTTAGAGCGGGGCCCCTACGAGCAGTACTTC. As protein: CASSLERGPYEQYF. Full variable domain (outside the CDR3, taken from reference TRBV7-8 and TRBJ2-7): GAGVSQSPRYKVAKRGQDVALRCDPISGHVSLFWYQQALGQGPEFLTYFQNEAQLDKSGLPSDRFFAERPEGSVSTLKIQRTQQEDSAVYLCASSLERGPYEQYFGPGTRLTVT.

V is TRBV19 and J is TRBJ2-1; D gene unclear. CDR1 and CDR2 (germline): LNHDA, SQIVND (reference sequence). The CDR3 covers 13 residues. The V end was cut by 8 bases, the J end by 5 bases, with 13 bases between. This CDR3 is CASRPYLNNEQFF. CDR3 sequence (DNA): TGTGCCAGTCGGCCCTATCTAAACAATGAGCAGTTCTTC.

This clone has just a few counts. This rearrangement joins TRBV11-2 to TRBJ2-1, with D maybe TRBD2 (7 bases). The V gene's germline CDR1 is SGHAT and CDR2 FQNNGV. The CDR3 extends over 15 amino acids. V shed 2 bases and J shed 3 bases, with 11 bases lying between them. The CDR3 sequence is CASSLWGGDYNEQFF. CDR3 bases: TGTGCCAGCAGCTTATGGGGGGGCGACTACAATGAGCAGTTCTTC. Looking up the rest from reference TRBV11-2 and TRBJ2-1 gives the full variable domain: EAGVAQSPRYKIIEKRQSVAFWCNPISGHATLYWYQQILGQGPKLLIQFQNNGVVDDSQLPKDRFSAERLKGVDSTLKIQPAKLEDSAVYLCASSLWGGDYNEQFFGPGTRLTVL.

The CDR3 nucleotides are TGCGCCAGCAGCCCCTGGGGAGCGGGGGCCTCCTACGAGCAGTACTTC. Amino acids: CASSPWGAGASYEQYF. The J gene is TRBJ2-7, the V gene TRBV5-1, with TRBD2 matching over 8 bases. Germline values: CDR1 SGHRS, CDR2 YFSETQ. J lost 0 bases, V lost 4 bases, and 9 bases had no gene match. The CDR3 sequence is 16 residues long.

V gene TRBV25-1 combines with J gene TRBJ1-1; no firm D call. CDR3 length: 12 residues. V was shortened by 6 bases and J by 3 bases, with 8 bases between the two germline ends. CDR1 and CDR2 (germline): MGHDK, SYGVNS. The CDR3 nucleotides are TGTGCCAGCAGAAGAGGAGACACTGAAGCTTTCTTT. This sequence encodes CASRRGDTEAFF. Combining the CDR3 with reference TRBV25-1 and TRBJ1-1 gives the whole variable domain EADIYQTPRYLVIGTGKKITLECSQTMGHDKMYWYQQDPGMELHLIHYSYGVNSTEKGDLSSESTVSRIRTEHFPLTLESARPSHTSQYLCASRRGDTEAFFGQGTRLTVV.

In this sample, this clone turned up once. The DNA for the CDR3 is TGTGCCAGCAGTGGATCGAACTCTGGAAACACCATATATTTT. The encoded protein is CASSGSNSGNTIYF. V usage is TRBV25-1 and J usage is TRBJ1-3, with no clear D. V lost 4 bases and J lost 0, with 7 bases in between. The CDR3 runs 14 residues. The germline CDR1 and CDR2 sequences are MGHDK and SYGVNS.

V and J are TRBV9 and TRBJ2-1; D may be TRBD2 (6 bases). Germline CDR1 and CDR2: SGDLS and YYNGEE. Trimming removed 2 bases at V and 9 bases at J, with 12 bases between. CDR3 length: 13 amino acids. CDR3: CASSVPAGGEQFF. In DNA form, the CDR3 reads TGTGCCAGCAGCGTGCCAGCGGGCGGTGAGCAGTTCTTC.

CDR3 in DNA: TGTGCCAGTAGTAACCCCCCCTCTTACGAGCAGTACTTC. Translated, it gives CASSNPPSYEQYF. V usage is TRBV19 and J usage is TRBJ2-7; D is ambiguous. Trimming removed 4 bases from V and 4 bases from J, with 11 bases in between. The CDR3 consists of 13 residues. Germline-derived CDR1 and CDR2 are LNHDA and SQIVND (reference sequence).

This chain connects TRBV12-5 to TRBJ2-3; 7 positions agree with TRBD1. The germline V gene encodes CDR1 LGHNT and CDR2 FRNRAP. The CDR3 is 14 amino acids. V lost 4 bases and J lost 2; bases outside the gene matches: 3. The CDR3 loop is CASGYGQATDTQYF. The CDR3 bases are TGTGCTAGTGGTTACGGACAGGCCACAGATACGCAGTATTTT.

The chain has TRBV7-2 and TRBJ2-5; no reliable D call. Germline values: CDR1 SGHTA, CDR2 FQGNSA. V was cut by 5 bases and J by 5 bases, with 9 bases left in between. This CDR3 contains 12 residues. CDR3 protein: CASSPAGETQYF. In nucleotides, the CDR3 is TGTGCCAGCAGCCCCGCCGGGGAGACCCAGTACTTC.

The chain joins TRBV19 to TRBJ2-7; D is possibly TRBD1 (6 bases). Germline values: CDR1 LNHDA, CDR2 SQIVND (reference sequence). The V and J ends lost 4 bases and 0 bases respectively, with 13 bases between them. The CDR3 has 15 amino acids. This CDR3 reads CASSSSRGSSYEQYF. The CDR3 DNA reads as TGTGCCAGTAGTAGCTCAAGGGGGAGCTCCTACGAGCAGTACTTC.

This rearrangement joins TRBV18 to TRBJ1-4; D remains unclear. CDR3 length: 13 residues. The V gene lost 0 bases and the J gene lost 8 bases, with 7 bases spanning the gap. Germline loops: CDR1 KGHSH, CDR2 LQKENI. CDR3 coding DNA: TGTGCCAGCTCACCACCAGGGAGGGAAAAACTGTTTTTT. Its translation is CASSPPGREKLFF.

V usage is TRBV7-9 and J usage is TRBJ2-7; D unresolved. From germline, CDR1 is SEHNR and CDR2 FQNEAQ (reference sequence). There are 13 residues in the CDR3. Trimming shortened V by 5 bases and J by 3 bases, and 11 bases separated the two germline ends. CDR3 loop: CASSPLPGYEQYF. CDR3 sequence (DNA): TGTGCCAGCAGCCCCCTCCCAGGCTACGAGCAGTACTTC.

The chain is built from TRBV27 and TRBJ2-3, with TRBD1 as a possible D gene (5 bases). Germline CDR1 is MNHEY and CDR2 is SMNVEV (reference sequence). The CDR3 runs to 15 residues. Trimming cost V 3 bases and J 3 bases, with 13 bases left between them. CDR3 in amino acids: CASSFYPRTTDTQYF. The DNA of the CDR3 is TGTGCCAGCAGTTTCTACCCAAGGACAACAGATACGCAGTATTTT.

V usage is TRBV4-1 and J usage is TRBJ1-1; D is possibly TRBD1 (6 bases). This CDR3 spans 15 amino acids. Germline V lookup: CDR1 MGHRA, CDR2 YSYEKL. V shed 4 bases and J shed 4 bases, with 16 bases lying between them. For the CDR3, the DNA is TGCGCCAGCAGCCGCGGGGGGGCAGTATCCACTGAAGCTTTCTTT. Translation gives CASSRGGAVSTEAFF.

J is TRBJ2-6 and V is TRBV6-5, with a weak D call TRBD2 (5 bases). CDR1 and CDR2 (germline): MNHEY, SVGAGI. The germline V and J ends were trimmed by 3 bases and 2 bases, with 8 bases remaining between them. The CDR3 sequence is 15 residues long. The chain's CDR3 is CASSYEGPGANVLTF. CDR3 DNA: TGTGCCAGCAGTTATGAGGGTCCTGGGGCCAACGTCCTGACTTTC.

In its sample, this clone was seen once. The rearrangement uses TRBV19 and TRBJ1-1, with 9 nucleotides matching TRBD1. The V gene end was trimmed by 7 bases and the J gene end by 3 bases; junction bases not matched to a gene: 9. This CDR3 is built from 15 residues. CDR1 LNHDA and CDR2 SQIVND come from the germline V gene (reference sequence). CDR3 sequence reads: CASITGGFRYTEAFF. The CDR3 DNA reads TGTGCCAGTATTACAGGGGGCTTTCGGTACACTGAAGCTTTCTTT.